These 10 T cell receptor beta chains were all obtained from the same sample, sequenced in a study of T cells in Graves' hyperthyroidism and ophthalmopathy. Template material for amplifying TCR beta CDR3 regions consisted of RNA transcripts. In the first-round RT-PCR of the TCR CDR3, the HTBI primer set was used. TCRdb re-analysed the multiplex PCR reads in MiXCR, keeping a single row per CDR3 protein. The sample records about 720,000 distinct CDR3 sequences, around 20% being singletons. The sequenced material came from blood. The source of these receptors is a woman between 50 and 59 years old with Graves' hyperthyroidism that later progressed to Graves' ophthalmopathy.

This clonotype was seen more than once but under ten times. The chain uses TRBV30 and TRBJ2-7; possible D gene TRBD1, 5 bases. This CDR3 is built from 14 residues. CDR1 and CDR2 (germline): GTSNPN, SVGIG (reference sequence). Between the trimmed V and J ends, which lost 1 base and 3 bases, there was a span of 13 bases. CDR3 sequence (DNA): TGTGCCTGGAGTGCAGGCAGGGTTTTCTACGAGCAGTACTTC. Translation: CAWSAGRVFYEQYF.

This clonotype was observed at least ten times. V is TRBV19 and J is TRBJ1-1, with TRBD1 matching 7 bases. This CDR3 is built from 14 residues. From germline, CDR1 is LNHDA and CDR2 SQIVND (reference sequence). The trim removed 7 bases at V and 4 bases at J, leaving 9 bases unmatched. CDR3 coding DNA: TGTGCCAGTATTCCCGGGACAGCGGGCACTGAAGCTTTCTTT. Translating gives CASIPGTAGTEAFF.

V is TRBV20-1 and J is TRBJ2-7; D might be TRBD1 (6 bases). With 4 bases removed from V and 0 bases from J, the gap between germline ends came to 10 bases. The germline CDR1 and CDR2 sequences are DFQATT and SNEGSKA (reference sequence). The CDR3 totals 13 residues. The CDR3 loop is CSANRDNSYEQYF. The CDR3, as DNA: TGCAGTGCTAACCGGGACAACTCCTACGAGCAGTACTTC.

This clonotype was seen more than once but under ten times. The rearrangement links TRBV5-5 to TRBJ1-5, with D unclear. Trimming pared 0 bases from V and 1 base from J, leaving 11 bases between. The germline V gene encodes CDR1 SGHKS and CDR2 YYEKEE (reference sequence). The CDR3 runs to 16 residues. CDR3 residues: CASSLEPVGSNQPQHF. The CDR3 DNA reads TGTGCCAGCAGCTTGGAGCCGGTCGGGAGCAATCAGCCCCAGCATTTT.

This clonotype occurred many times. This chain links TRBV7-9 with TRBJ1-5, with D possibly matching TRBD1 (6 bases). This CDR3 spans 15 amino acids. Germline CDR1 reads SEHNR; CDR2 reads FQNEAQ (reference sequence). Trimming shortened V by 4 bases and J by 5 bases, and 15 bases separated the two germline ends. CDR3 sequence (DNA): TGTGCCAGCAGCTCCAGGGACACCGGTGATCAGCCCCAGCATTTT. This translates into CASSSRDTGDQPQHF.

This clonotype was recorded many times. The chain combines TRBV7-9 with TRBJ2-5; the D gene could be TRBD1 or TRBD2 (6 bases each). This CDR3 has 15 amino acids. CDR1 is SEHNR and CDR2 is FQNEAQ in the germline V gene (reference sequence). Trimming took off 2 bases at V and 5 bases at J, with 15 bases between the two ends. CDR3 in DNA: TGTGCCAGCAGCTTACGTGGGGGGCCGGGGGAGACCCAGTACTTC. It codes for CASSLRGGPGETQYF.

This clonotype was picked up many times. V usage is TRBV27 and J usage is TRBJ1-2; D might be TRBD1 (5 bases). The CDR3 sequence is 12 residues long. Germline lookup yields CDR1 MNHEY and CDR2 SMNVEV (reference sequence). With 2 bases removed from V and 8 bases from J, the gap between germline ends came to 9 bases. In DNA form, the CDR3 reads TGTGCCAGCAGTTTAGGGGGAAAGGGCTACACCTTC. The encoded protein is CASSLGGKGYTF.

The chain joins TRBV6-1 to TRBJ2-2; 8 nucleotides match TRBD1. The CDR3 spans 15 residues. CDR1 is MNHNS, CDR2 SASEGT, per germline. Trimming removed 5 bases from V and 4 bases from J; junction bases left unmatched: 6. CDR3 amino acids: CASSPRTGITGELFF. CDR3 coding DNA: TGTGCCAGCAGTCCCCGGACAGGGATCACCGGGGAGCTGTTTTTT.

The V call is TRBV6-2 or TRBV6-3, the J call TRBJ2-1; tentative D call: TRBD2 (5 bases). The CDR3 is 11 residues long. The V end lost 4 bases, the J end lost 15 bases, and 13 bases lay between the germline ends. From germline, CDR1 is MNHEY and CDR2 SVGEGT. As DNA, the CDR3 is TGTGCCAGCAGTTTGGCGGGTAGCACGTTCTTC. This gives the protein CASSLAGSTFF.

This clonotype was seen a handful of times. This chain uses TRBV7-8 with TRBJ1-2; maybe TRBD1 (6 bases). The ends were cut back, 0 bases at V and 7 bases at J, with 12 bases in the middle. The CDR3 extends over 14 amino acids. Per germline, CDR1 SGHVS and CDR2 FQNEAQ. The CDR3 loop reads CASSLAFSGVGYTF. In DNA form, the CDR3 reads TGTGCCAGCAGCTTAGCCTTCTCAGGGGTTGGCTACACCTTC.